This TCR beta chain was profiled in a study of cytomegalovirus exposure and HLA in healthy donors. Whole-study results and caveats: 150 or so TCR beta chains were listed as cytomegalovirus-associated.

CDR1 is MDHEN, CDR2 SYDVKM, per germline. The CDR3 totals 15 residues. The V gene end was trimmed by 6 bases and the J gene end by 3 bases; junction bases not matched to a gene: 10. Notes on this clone: Antigen: not known.

Some clones are missing from TCRdb's copy, which holds only in-frame ones; the method was immunoSEQ multiplex PCR. The repertoire has about 250,000 clones, approximately 90% of them found once; the top ten carry less than 3%. This chain links TRBV28 with TRBJ2-7; 8 bases map to TRBD1. The sequence was collected from a man younger than 35 in good health and CMV-seronegative. Sequencing input: PBMCs. CDR3 region: CASSRHSGGIYEQYF. CDR3 bases: TGTGCCAGCAGCCGTCATTCAGGGGGCATCTACGAGCAGTACTTC.